Shown below are 32 T cell receptor beta chains from a single sample sequenced in a study of cytomegalovirus exposure and HLA in healthy donors. Sequencing was performed with immunoSEQ multiplex PCR; in TCRdb, only in-frame clones are kept and a portion is missing. The sample carries roughly 71,000 clones, 94% recorded once. Material: PBMCs. These receptor sequences come from a woman between 18 and 30 years old in good health and CMV-seronegative.

This chain uses TRBV10-2 with TRBJ2-2, with a possible D match to TRBD1 (6 bases). The CDR3 consists of 11 residues. Looked up from germline, CDR1 is WSHSY and CDR2 is SAAADI. V dropped 4 bases and J dropped 12 bases, with 9 bases sitting between them. The CDR3 DNA reads as TGCGCCAGCAGTGCAGGGGAAAAGCTGTTTTTT. Protein sequence: CASSAGEKLFF.

This chain links TRBV4-1 with TRBJ1-2, with 8 bases aligning to TRBD1. J gave up 7 bases and V 0 bases, and 10 bases lay outside the gene matches. In germline, CDR1 is MGHRA, CDR2 YSYEKL. This CDR3 has 16 residues. CDR3 DNA: TGCGCCAGCAGCCAAGATAGAACAGGGGGTAGTGGTGGCTACACCTTC. It is translated as CASSQDRTGGSGGYTF.

V and J are TRBV6-5 and TRBJ2-1; 8 positions agree with TRBD1. The ends lost 10 bases at V and 5 bases at J; junction bases unmatched: 10. CDR1 MNHEY and CDR2 SVGAGI come from the germline V gene. CDR3 length: 14 residues. Here the CDR3 DNA reads TGTGCCACCTCGGGACAGGCGGATCACAATGAGCAGTTCTTC. This gives the protein CATSGQADHNEQFF.

V and J are TRBV6-1 and TRBJ1-2, with 8 bases that match TRBD1. The V and J ends lost 0 bases and 3 bases, in that order; junction bases with no gene match: 6. This CDR3 contains 16 residues. Looked up from germline, CDR1 is MNHNS and CDR2 is SASEGT. The CDR3 region has the DNA TGTGCCAGCAGTGAAGCGGTTCAGGGGGCGGACTATGGCTACACCTTC. It encodes CASSEAVQGADYGYTF.

The V and J genes are TRBV23-1 and TRBJ1-1, with 7 bases lining up with TRBD1. TRBV23-1 is an ORF; its function is uncertain. The CDR3 loop spans 16 amino acids. With V trimmed by 4 bases and J by 3 bases, 11 bases remained unmatched. The CDR3 sequence is CASSLLIGGEDTEAFF. CDR3 nucleotides: TGCGCCAGCAGTCTCCTCATAGGGGGCGAGGACACTGAAGCTTTCTTT.

The V call is TRBV7-9, the J call TRBJ1-6; 8 nucleotides match TRBD1. Trimming at V came to 5 bases and at J to 10 bases, leaving 10 bases not matched to a gene. The CDR3 runs to 15 residues. Germline V gene data show CDR1 as SEHNR and CDR2 as FQNEAQ (reference sequence). The CDR3 DNA sequence: TGTGCCAGCAGCCACGGACAGGGTGGAGGATCACCCCTCCACTTT. Encoded protein: CASSHGQGGGSPLHF.

The chain combines TRBV27 with TRBJ2-1; 10 bases match TRBD1. J lost 2 bases, V lost 4 bases, and 5 bases had no gene match. This CDR3 contains 16 residues. The germline V gene has CDR1 MNHEY and CDR2 SMNVEV (reference sequence). The CDR3 loop reads CASSYSGTGAYNEQFF. The DNA of the CDR3 is TGTGCCAGCAGTTATTCCGGGACAGGGGCCTACAATGAGCAGTTCTTC.

This chain connects TRBV10-3 to TRBJ2-7, with 7 nucleotides matching TRBD1. The length of the CDR3 is 15 residues. V shed 3 bases and J 6 bases; nucleotides not matched to a gene: 11. Germline CDR1 reads ENHRY; CDR2 reads SYGVKD. The CDR3 DNA reads TGTGCCATCAGTGATAAGGGGGCACCAATAGGCGAGCAGTACTTC. This gives the protein CAISDKGAPIGEQYF.

The gene calls are TRBV30 and TRBJ2-1; TRBD2 aligns across 7 bases. The CDR3 runs 20 residues. The V gene end was trimmed by 1 base and the J gene end by 4 bases; junction bases not matched to a gene: 22. CDR1 is GTSNPN, CDR2 SVGIG, per germline (reference sequence). The CDR3 DNA sequence: TGTGCCTGGAGTGGGGCCCAGCGGGGCCACGCAGAGATCATATACAATGAGCAGTTCTTC. Protein: CAWSGAQRGHAEIIYNEQFF.

The rearrangement links TRBV10-3 to TRBJ1-1; no clear D gene. This CDR3 region has 16 residues. Between the trimmed V and J ends, which lost 2 bases and 0 bases, there was a span of 13 bases. Germline V CDR1 and CDR2: ENHRY, SYGVKD. CDR3 nucleotides: TGTGCCATCAGTGAGGGGCCAGAAGTCCTGAACACTGAAGCTTTCTTT. It encodes CAISEGPEVLNTEAFF.

The J gene is TRBJ1-4, the V gene TRBV2; 8 nucleotides align to TRBD1. The CDR3 covers 14 residues. V dropped 4 bases and J dropped 8; count of bases not matched to a gene: 6. Germline assignment: CDR1 SNHLY and CDR2 FYNNEI. As DNA, the CDR3 is TGTGCCAGCAGTGGGGACAGGTTAAGCGAAAAACTGTTTTTT. As protein: CASSGDRLSEKLFF. Based on the CDR3 plus reference TRBV2 and TRBJ1-4, the full variable domain is EPEVTQTPSHQVTQMGQEVILRCVPISNHLYFYWYRQILGQKVEFLVSFYNNEISEKSEIFDDQFSVERPDGSNFTLKIRSTKLEDSAMYFCASSGDRLSEKLFFGSGTQLSVL.

The chain uses TRBV5-4 and TRBJ2-6; D might be TRBD2 (6 bases). Germline-derived CDR1 and CDR2 are SGHNT and YYREEE (reference sequence). Trimming took 4 bases from V and 0 from J, leaving 11 bases between them. The CDR3 has 16 amino acids. This CDR3 is CASSLGLPSGANVLTF. The CDR3, as DNA: TGTGCCAGCAGCCTGGGACTGCCCTCTGGGGCCAACGTCCTGACTTTC.

This chain joins TRBV7-9 and TRBJ1-2, with 8 bases identical to TRBD1. Trimming cost V 6 bases and J 8 bases; bases outside gene matches: 8. CDR1 SEHNR and CDR2 FQNEAQ come from the germline V gene (reference sequence). This CDR3 has 13 amino acids. Here the CDR3 reads CASRDDRGLGYTF. In DNA, the CDR3 is TGTGCCAGCAGGGATGACAGGGGACTAGGCTACACCTTC.

The chain has TRBV10-2 and TRBJ1-5; D might be TRBD1 (5 bases). The germline V gene encodes CDR1 WSHSY and CDR2 SAAADI. Trimming cost V 1 base and J 6 bases, with 10 bases left between them. This CDR3 contains 14 residues. In DNA form, the CDR3 reads TGCGCCAGCAGTGAGTTGTCAAGGGGTCAGCCCCAGCATTTT. It translates to CASSELSRGQPQHF.

V and J are TRBV5-1 and TRBJ2-7; no firm D call. This CDR3 region has 14 residues. Trimming took off 3 bases at V and 6 bases at J, with 16 bases between the two ends. Germline V CDR1 and CDR2: SGHRS, YFSETQ. CDR3 sequence reads: CASSYRLTSSEQYF. The CDR3 region has the DNA TGCGCCAGCAGCTATAGACTTACATCAAGCGAGCAGTACTTC.

The V and J genes are TRBV28 and TRBJ2-2, with D tentatively TRBD1 (6 bases). The CDR3 is 17 amino acids. V gave up 4 bases and J gave up 0 bases, with 15 bases separating them. Germline CDR1 is MDHEN and CDR2 is SYDVKM. The CDR3: CASSYLYGTTNTGELFF. CDR3 nucleotides: TGTGCCAGCAGTTATTTATACGGGACAACGAACACCGGGGAGCTGTTTTTT.

The genes are TRBV7-8 and TRBJ2-7, with D possibly being TRBD1 (6 bases). V was cut by 5 bases and J by 2 bases, with 13 bases left in between. CDR1 is SGHVS and CDR2 is FQNEAQ in the germline V gene. This CDR3 has 14 amino acids. The CDR3 DNA reads as TGTGCCAGCAGCCCGAGACAGGCAACCTACGAGCAGTACTTC. Its protein product is CASSPRQATYEQYF. The whole variable domain, remainder taken from reference TRBV7-8 and TRBJ2-7, is GAGVSQSPRYKVAKRGQDVALRCDPISGHVSLFWYQQALGQGPEFLTYFQNEAQLDKSGLPSDRFFAERPEGSVSTLKIQRTQQEDSAVYLCASSPRQATYEQYFGPGTRLTVT.

The chain employs TRBV6-1 and TRBJ2-3, with a tentative D call TRBD1 (5 bases). Germline CDR1 MNHNS, CDR2 SASEGT. This CDR3 spans 14 amino acids. Trimming cost V 2 bases and J 0 bases, with 6 bases left between them. CDR3 sequence: CASSEQGSTDTQYF. The CDR3 DNA reads TGTGCCAGCAGTGAACAGGGAAGCACAGATACGCAGTATTTT.

J is TRBJ2-7 and V is TRBV5-6; maybe TRBD1 (5 bases). V lost 2 bases and J 0 bases, leaving 12 bases between the germline ends. In germline, CDR1 is SGHDT, CDR2 YYEEEE. CDR3 length equals 15 residues. CDR3 region: CASSFFVRASYEQYF. As DNA, the CDR3 is TGTGCCAGCAGCTTCTTCGTCAGGGCCTCCTACGAGCAGTACTTC.

This clone was detected only a few times. The gene calls are TRBV7-8 and TRBJ2-2; possible D gene TRBD2, 6 bases. The ends were cut back, 5 bases at V and 3 bases at J, with 13 bases in the middle. This CDR3 region has 15 residues. Germline V gives CDR1 SGHVS, CDR2 FQNEAQ. For the CDR3, the DNA is TGTGCCAGCAGCATAACCCGGGGGTACACCGGGGAGCTGTTTTTT. Translation: CASSITRGYTGELFF.

The chain employs TRBV7-9 and TRBJ1-2, with a tentative D call TRBD1 (5 bases). This CDR3 has 12 residues. Germline values: CDR1 SEHNR, CDR2 FQNEAQ (reference sequence). Trimming left V 5 bases short and J 4 bases short, with 8 bases between. The CDR3 DNA reads as TGTGCCAGCAGCCGACAGACCTATGGCTACACCTTC. Protein product: CASSRQTYGYTF. Variable domain in full (rest from reference TRBV7-9 and TRBJ1-2): DTGVSQNPRHKITKRGQNVTFRCDPISEHNRLYWYRQTLGQGPEFLTYFQNEAQLEKSRLLSDRFSAERPKGSFSTLEIQRTEQGDSAMYLCASSRQTYGYTFGSGTRLTVV.

The CDR3: CASSGDSREYGYTF. The DNA of the CDR3 is TGTGCCAGCAGTGGGGACAGTAGGGAGTATGGCTACACCTTC. The J gene is TRBJ1-2, the V gene TRBV2; 7 positions match TRBD1. Unmatched junction bases numbered 7, after V lost 4 bases and J lost 5 bases. CDR3 size: 14 residues. Per germline, CDR1 SNHLY and CDR2 FYNNEI.

This rearrangement joins TRBV21-1 to TRBJ1-6. TRBV21-1 is marked as a pseudogene. The CDR3 totals 11 residues. The CDR3 is CASSNFEALHF. The CDR3 DNA reads as TGTGCCAGCAGCAATTTCGAGGCCCTCCACTTT.

The V gene is TRBV2, the J gene TRBJ1-1, with a tentative D call TRBD1 (6 bases). The CDR3 is 15 residues long. Germline-derived CDR1 and CDR2 are SNHLY and FYNNEI. V gave up 5 bases and J gave up 0 bases, with 13 bases separating them. The CDR3 spells CASSHRTVLNTEAFF. The DNA of the CDR3 is TGTGCCAGCAGTCATCGGACAGTCTTGAACACTGAAGCTTTCTTT.

The chain links TRBV30 to TRBJ2-7; 7 nucleotides agree with TRBD1. The CDR3 has 13 residues. From germline, CDR1 is GTSNPN and CDR2 SVGIG (reference sequence). The ends lost 2 bases at V and 5 bases at J; junction bases unmatched: 6. The CDR3 reads CAWSSDRVNEQYF. The CDR3 region has the DNA TGTGCCTGGAGTAGCGACAGGGTGAACGAGCAGTACTTC.

The chain recombines TRBV7-9 with TRBJ2-5; TRBD1 might be the D (6 bases). Germline assignment: CDR1 SEHNR and CDR2 FQNEAQ (reference sequence). The V end was cut by 1 base, the J end by 4 bases, with 19 bases between. The CDR3 extends over 17 amino acids. This chain's CDR3 is CASSLDPLWGRTETQYF. In DNA form, the CDR3 reads TGTGCCAGCAGCTTAGATCCGCTTTGGGGGCGTACAGAGACCCAGTACTTC.

The CDR3 protein is CASSPSPEEEQFF. CDR3 bases: TGTGCCAGCAGCCCCTCTCCGGAGGAGGAGCAGTTCTTC. V is TRBV7-2 and J is TRBJ2-1; TRBD2 might be the D (5 bases). The CDR3 is made up of 13 amino acids. Trimming removed 5 bases at V and 10 bases at J, with 15 bases between. Germline V gene lookup returns CDR1 SGHTA and CDR2 FQGNSA.

The chain carries TRBV9 and TRBJ2-1; TRBD2 aligns across 10 bases. This CDR3 is built from 17 residues. Germline values: CDR1 SGDLS, CDR2 YYNGEE. Trimming cost V 0 bases and J 3 bases; bases outside gene matches: 6. Here the CDR3 DNA reads TGTGCCAGCAGCGTAGTGAGCGGGGGGGCTAACTACAATGAGCAGTTCTTC. Translating gives CASSVVSGGANYNEQFF.

V gene TRBV6-5 combines with J gene TRBJ1-2; possibly TRBD1 for D (5 bases). The V and J ends lost 5 bases and 5 bases respectively, with 12 bases between them. The CDR3 has 13 residues. Per germline, CDR1 MNHEY and CDR2 SVGAGI. The CDR3 protein is CASSGGGVYGYTF. The CDR3 nucleotides read TGTGCCAGCAGTGGGGGAGGGGTTTATGGCTACACCTTC.

The DNA of the CDR3 is TGCGCCAGCAGCTTGGTTTCGGGGGTGAGCTCCTACGAGCAGTACTTC. Translated: CASSLVSGVSSYEQYF. The chain couples TRBV5-1 to TRBJ2-7; D is possibly TRBD2 (6 bases). Germline V lookup: CDR1 SGHRS, CDR2 YFSETQ. V was pared by 0 bases and J by 0 bases, with 13 bases between. This CDR3 region has 16 residues.

The chain joins TRBV15 to TRBJ2-6; possibly TRBD1 for D (6 bases). This CDR3 spans 16 amino acids. Germline CDR1 and CDR2: LNHNV and YYDKDF (reference sequence). Between the trimmed V and J ends, which lost 0 bases and 2 bases, there was a span of 8 bases. The CDR3: CATSREWGPGANVLTF. In DNA form, the CDR3 reads TGTGCCACCAGCAGAGAATGGGGGCCTGGGGCCAACGTCCTGACTTTC.

V is TRBV11-2 and J is TRBJ2-7, with D maybe TRBD1 (5 bases). The CDR3 has 14 amino acids. Trimming removed 0 bases at V and 4 bases at J, with 10 bases between. Germline V lookup: CDR1 SGHAT, CDR2 FQNNGV. CDR3: CASSLEYGAYEQYF. The CDR3 DNA reads TGTGCCAGCAGCTTAGAATATGGGGCGTACGAGCAGTACTTC. Full variable domain (missing parts from reference TRBV11-2 and TRBJ2-7): EAGVAQSPRYKIIEKRQSVAFWCNPISGHATLYWYQQILGQGPKLLIQFQNNGVVDDSQLPKDRFSAERLKGVDSTLKIQPAKLEDSAVYLCASSLEYGAYEQYFGPGTRLTVT.